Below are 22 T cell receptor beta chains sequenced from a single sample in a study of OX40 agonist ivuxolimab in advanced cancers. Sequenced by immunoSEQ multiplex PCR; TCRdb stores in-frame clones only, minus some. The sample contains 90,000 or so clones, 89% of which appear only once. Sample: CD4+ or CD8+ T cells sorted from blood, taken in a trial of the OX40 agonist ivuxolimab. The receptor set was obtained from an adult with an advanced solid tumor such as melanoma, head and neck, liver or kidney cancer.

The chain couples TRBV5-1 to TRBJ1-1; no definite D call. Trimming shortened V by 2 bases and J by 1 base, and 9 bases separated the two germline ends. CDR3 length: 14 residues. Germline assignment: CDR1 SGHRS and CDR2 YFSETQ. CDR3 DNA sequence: TGCGCCAGCAGCTTATCCCAAACGAACACTGAAGCTTTCTTT. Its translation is CASSLSQTNTEAFF.

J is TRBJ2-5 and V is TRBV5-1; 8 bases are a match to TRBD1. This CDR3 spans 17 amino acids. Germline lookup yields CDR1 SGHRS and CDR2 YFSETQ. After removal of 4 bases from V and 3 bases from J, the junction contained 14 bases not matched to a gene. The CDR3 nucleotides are TGCGCCAGCAGCCGGCTATCCGGGACAGGAGGAGAAGAGACCCAGTACTTC. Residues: CASSRLSGTGGEETQYF.

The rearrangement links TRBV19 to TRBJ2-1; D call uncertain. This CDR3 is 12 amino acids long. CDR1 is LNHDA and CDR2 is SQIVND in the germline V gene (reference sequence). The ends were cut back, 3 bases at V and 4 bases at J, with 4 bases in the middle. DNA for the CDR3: TGTGCCAGTAGTATGATTTACAATGAGCAGTTCTTC. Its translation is CASSMIYNEQFF.

The CDR3 DNA sequence: TGTGCCAGTAGTATCCGGACGAAAGATGGCTACACCTTC. Translation: CASSIRTKDGYTF. The rearrangement links TRBV19 to TRBJ1-2; D remains unclear. The CDR3 runs 13 residues. CDR1 LNHDA and CDR2 SQIVND come from the germline V gene (reference sequence). The V end was cut by 3 bases, the J end by 6 bases, with 11 bases between.

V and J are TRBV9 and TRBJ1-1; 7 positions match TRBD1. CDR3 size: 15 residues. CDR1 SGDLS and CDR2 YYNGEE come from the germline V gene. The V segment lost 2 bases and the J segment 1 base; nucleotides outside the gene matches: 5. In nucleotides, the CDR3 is TGTGCCAGCAGCGTGGCGACAGGGAGGAACACTGAAGCTTTCTTT. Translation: CASSVATGRNTEAFF.

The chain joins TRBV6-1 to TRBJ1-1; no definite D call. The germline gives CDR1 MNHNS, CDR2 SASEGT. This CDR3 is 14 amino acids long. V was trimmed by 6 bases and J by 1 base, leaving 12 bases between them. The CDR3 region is CASRELFRNTEAFF. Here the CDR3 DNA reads TGTGCCAGCAGGGAACTATTTAGGAACACTGAAGCTTTCTTT.

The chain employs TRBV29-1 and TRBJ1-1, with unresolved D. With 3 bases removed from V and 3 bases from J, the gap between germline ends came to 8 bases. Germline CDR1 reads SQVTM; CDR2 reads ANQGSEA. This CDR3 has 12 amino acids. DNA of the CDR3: TGCAGCGTTGACGATCTCGACACTGAAGCTTTCTTT. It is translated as CSVDDLDTEAFF.

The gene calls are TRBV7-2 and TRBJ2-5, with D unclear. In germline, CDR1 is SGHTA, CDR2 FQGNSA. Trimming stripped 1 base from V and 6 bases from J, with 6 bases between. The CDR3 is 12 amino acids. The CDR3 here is CASSLGVKTQYF. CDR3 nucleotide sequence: TGTGCCAGCAGCTTAGGAGTAAAGACCCAGTACTTC.

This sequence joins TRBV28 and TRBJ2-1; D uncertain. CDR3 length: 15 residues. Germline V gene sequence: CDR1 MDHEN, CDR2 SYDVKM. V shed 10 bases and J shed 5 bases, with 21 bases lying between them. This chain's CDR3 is CAIVTTGQMHNEQFF. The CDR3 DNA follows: TGTGCCATCGTCACAACCGGGCAGATGCACAATGAGCAGTTCTTC.

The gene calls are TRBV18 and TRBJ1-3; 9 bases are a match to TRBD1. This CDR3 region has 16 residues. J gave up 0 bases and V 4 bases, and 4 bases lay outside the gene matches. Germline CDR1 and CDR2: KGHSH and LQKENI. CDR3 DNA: TGTGCCAGCTCACTACAGGGGGCTCCCTCTGGAAACACCATATATTTT. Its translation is CASSLQGAPSGNTIYF.

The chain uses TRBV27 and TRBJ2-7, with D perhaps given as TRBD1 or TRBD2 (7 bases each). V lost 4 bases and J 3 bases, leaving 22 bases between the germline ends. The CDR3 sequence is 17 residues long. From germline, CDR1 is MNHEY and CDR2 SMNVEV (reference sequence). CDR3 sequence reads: CASSYLGRGTVDYEQYF. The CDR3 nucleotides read TGTGCCAGCAGTTACCTCGGGCGGGGGACAGTCGACTACGAGCAGTACTTC.

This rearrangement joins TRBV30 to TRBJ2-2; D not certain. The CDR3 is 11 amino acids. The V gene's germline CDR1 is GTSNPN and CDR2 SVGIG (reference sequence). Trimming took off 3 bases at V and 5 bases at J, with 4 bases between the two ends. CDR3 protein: CAWSRTGELFF. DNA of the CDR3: TGTGCCTGGAGCCGAACCGGGGAGCTGTTTTTT.

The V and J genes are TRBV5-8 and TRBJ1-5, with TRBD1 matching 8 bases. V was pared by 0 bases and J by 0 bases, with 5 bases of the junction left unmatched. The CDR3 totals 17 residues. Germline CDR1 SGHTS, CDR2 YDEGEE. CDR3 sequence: CASSLGTGPYSNQPQHF. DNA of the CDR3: TGTGCCAGCAGCTTGGGGACAGGGCCCTATAGCAATCAGCCCCAGCATTTT.

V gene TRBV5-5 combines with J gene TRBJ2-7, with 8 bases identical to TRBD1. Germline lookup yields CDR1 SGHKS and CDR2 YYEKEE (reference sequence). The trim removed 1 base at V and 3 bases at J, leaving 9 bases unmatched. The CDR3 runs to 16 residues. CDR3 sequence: CASSLRSGGALYEQYF. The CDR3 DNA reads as TGTGCCAGCAGCTTGCGGTCAGGGGGCGCGCTCTACGAGCAGTACTTC.

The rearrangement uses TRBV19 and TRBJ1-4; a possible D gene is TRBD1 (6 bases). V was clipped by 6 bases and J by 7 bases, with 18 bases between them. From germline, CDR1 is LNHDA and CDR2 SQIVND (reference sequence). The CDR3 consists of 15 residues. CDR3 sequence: CASRIQGRLSEKLFF. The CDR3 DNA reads TGTGCCAGTAGGATACAGGGAAGACTATCTGAAAAACTGTTTTTT.

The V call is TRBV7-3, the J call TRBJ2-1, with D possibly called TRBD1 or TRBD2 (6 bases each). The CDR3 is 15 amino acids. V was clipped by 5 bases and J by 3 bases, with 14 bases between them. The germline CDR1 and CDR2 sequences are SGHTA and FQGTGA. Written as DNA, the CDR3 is TGTGCCAGCAGCGTCGCTGGAGGGGGCTACAATGAGCAGTTCTTC. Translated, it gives CASSVAGGGYNEQFF.

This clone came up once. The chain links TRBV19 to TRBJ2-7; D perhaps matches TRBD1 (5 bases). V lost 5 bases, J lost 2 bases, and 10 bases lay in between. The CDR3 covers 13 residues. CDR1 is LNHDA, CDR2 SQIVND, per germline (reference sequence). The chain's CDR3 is CASSGAWAYEQYF. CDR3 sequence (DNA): TGTGCCAGTAGTGGGGCATGGGCCTACGAGCAGTACTTC.

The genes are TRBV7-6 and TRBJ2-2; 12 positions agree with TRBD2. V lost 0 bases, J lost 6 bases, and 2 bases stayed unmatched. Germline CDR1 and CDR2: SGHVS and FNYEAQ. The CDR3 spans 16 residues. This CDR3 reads CASSLATSGSPGELFF. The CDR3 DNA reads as TGTGCCAGCAGCTTAGCGACTAGCGGGAGTCCCGGGGAGCTGTTTTTT.

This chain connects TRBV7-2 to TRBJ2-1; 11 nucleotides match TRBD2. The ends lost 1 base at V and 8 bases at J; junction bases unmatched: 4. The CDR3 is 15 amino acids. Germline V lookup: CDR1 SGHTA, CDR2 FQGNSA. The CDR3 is CASSLEPSGRHEQFF. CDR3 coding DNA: TGTGCCAGCAGCTTAGAGCCTAGCGGGAGGCATGAGCAGTTCTTC.

The CDR3 reads CASSPQSLRAEAFF. In nucleotides, the CDR3 is TGTGCCAGCAGTCCCCAGAGTCTCAGGGCGGAAGCTTTCTTT. The rearrangement uses TRBV25-1 and TRBJ1-1, with D perhaps matching TRBD1 (5 bases). Germline CDR1 MGHDK, CDR2 SYGVNS. CDR3 length: 14 residues. V gave up 5 bases and J gave up 8 bases, with 18 bases separating them.

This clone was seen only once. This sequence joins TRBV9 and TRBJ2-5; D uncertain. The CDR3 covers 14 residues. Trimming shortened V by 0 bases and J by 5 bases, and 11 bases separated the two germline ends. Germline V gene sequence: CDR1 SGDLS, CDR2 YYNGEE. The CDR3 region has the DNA TGTGCCAGCAGCGTAGCTCCGAGGCGTGAGACCCAGTACTTC. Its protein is CASSVAPRRETQYF.

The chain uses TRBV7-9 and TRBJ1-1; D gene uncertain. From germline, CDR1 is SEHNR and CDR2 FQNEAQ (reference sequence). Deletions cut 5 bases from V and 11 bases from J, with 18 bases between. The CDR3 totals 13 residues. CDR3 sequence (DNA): TGTGCCAGCAGCCCCGGGGAGCTTAACTTGGCTTTCTTT. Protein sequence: CASSPGELNLAFF.